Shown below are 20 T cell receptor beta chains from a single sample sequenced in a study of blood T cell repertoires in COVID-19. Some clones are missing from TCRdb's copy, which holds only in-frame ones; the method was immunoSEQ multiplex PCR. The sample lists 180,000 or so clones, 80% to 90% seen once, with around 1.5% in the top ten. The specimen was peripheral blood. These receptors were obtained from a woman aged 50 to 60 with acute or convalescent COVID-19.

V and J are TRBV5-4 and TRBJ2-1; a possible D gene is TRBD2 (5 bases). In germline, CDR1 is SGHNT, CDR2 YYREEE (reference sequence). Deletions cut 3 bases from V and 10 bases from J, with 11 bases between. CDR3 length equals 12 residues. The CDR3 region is CASSSSGMEQFF. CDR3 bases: TGTGCCAGCAGCTCCTCCGGGATGGAGCAGTTCTTC.

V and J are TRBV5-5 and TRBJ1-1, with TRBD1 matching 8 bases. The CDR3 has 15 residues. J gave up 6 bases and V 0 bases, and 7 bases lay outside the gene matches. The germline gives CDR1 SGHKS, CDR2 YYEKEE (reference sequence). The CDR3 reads CASSLGGQGAAEAFF. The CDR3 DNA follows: TGTGCCAGCAGCTTGGGAGGGCAGGGGGCCGCTGAAGCTTTCTTT.

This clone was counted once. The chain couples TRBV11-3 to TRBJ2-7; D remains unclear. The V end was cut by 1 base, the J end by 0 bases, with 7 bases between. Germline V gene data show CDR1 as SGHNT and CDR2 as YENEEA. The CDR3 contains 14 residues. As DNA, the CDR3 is TGTGCCAGCAGCTTAGCACCGAGCTCCTACGAGCAGTACTTC. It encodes CASSLAPSSYEQYF.

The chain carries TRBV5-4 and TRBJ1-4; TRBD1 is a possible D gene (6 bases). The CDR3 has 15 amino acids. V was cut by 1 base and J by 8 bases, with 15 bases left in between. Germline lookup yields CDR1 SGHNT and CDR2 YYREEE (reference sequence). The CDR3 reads CASSLQTGKGEKLFF. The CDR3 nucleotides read TGTGCCAGCAGCTTGCAGACAGGCAAGGGGGAAAAACTGTTTTTT.

The CDR3 region has the DNA TGTGCCACCAGTGCCCCCGGAGGCACTGAAGCTTTCTTT. This translates into CATSAPGGTEAFF. V gene TRBV24-1 combines with J gene TRBJ1-1, with no clear D. Germline V CDR1 and CDR2: KGHDR, SFDVKD. CDR3 length: 13 amino acids. Deletions cut 5 bases from V and 4 bases from J, with 10 bases between.

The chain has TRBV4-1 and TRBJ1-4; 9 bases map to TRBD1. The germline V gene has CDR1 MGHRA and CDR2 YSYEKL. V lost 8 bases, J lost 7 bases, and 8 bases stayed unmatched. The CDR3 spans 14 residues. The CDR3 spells CASGEQGASEKLFF. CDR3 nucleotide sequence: TGCGCCAGCGGCGAACAGGGGGCTAGTGAAAAACTGTTTTTT.

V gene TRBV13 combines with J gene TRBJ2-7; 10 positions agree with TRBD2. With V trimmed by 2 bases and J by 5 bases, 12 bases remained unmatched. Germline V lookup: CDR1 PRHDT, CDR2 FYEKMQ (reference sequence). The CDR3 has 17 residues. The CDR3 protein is CASSLKFPAGGPHEQYF. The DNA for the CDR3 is TGTGCCAGCAGCTTAAAGTTTCCAGCGGGAGGGCCCCACGAGCAGTACTTC.

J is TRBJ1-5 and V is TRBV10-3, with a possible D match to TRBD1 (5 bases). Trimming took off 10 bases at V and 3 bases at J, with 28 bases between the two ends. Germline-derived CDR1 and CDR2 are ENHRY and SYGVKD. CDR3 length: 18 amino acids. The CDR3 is CATRPQAFMELFNQPQHF. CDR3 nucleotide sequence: TGTGCCACCCGCCCACAGGCCTTTATGGAACTATTCAATCAGCCCCAGCATTTT.

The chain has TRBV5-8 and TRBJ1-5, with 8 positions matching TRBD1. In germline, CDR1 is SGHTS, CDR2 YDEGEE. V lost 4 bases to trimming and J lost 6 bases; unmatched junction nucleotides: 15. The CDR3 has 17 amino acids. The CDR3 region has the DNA TGTGCCAGCAGCCTCGGACAGGGCCGCTTAGAGAGTCAGCCCCAGCATTTT. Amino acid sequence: CASSLGQGRLESQPQHF.

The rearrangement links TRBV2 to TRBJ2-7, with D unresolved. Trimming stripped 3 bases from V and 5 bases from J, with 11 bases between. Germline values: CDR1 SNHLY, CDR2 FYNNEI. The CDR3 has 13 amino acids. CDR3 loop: CASSEYLGHEQYF. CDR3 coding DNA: TGTGCCAGCAGTGAGTACTTGGGCCACGAGCAGTACTTC.

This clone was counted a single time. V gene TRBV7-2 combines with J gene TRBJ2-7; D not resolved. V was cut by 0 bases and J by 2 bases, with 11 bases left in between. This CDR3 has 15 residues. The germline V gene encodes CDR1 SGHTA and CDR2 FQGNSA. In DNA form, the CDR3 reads TGTGCCAGCAGCTTAGCGACCCCTAGTACCTACGAGCAGTACTTC. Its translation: CASSLATPSTYEQYF.

The CDR3 nucleotides read TGTGCCAGCAACCGGGACAGGGTCATGAACACTGAAGCTTTCTTT. It specifies CASNRDRVMNTEAFF. V and J are TRBV5-8 and TRBJ1-1; TRBD1 agrees at 9 bases. After removal of 6 bases from V and 0 bases from J, the junction contained 6 bases not matched to a gene. CDR1 SGHTS and CDR2 YDEGEE come from the germline V gene. The CDR3 sequence is 15 residues long.

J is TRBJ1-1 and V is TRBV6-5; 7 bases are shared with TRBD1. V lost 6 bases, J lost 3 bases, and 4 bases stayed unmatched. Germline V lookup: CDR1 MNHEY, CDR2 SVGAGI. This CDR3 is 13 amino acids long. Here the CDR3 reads CASRRDSYTEAFF. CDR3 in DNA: TGTGCCAGCAGGAGGGACAGTTACACTGAAGCTTTCTTT.

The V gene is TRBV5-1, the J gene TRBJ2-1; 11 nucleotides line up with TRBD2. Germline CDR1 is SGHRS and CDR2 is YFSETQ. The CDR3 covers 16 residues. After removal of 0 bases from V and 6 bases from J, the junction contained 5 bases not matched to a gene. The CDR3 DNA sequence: TGCGCCAGCAGCTTGGTTCTAGCGGGAGGTGGCAATGAGCAGTTCTTC. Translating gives CASSLVLAGGGNEQFF. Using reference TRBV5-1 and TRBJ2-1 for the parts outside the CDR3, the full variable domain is KAGVTQTPRYLIKTRGQQVTLSCSPISGHRSVSWYQQTPGQGLQFLFEYFSETQRNKGNFPGRFSGRQFSNSRSEMNVSTLELGDSALYLCASSLVLAGGGNEQFFGPGTRLTVL.

This CDR3 reads CASNSPSGLNPRDTQYF. DNA of the CDR3: TGTGCCAGCAACTCCCCTTCGGGACTAAACCCGCGGGATACGCAGTATTTT. The chain couples TRBV7-2 to TRBJ2-3, with 7 bases aligning to TRBD2. Trimming cost V 7 bases and J 6 bases; bases outside gene matches: 19. Germline CDR1 reads SGHTA; CDR2 reads FQGNSA. This CDR3 spans 17 amino acids.

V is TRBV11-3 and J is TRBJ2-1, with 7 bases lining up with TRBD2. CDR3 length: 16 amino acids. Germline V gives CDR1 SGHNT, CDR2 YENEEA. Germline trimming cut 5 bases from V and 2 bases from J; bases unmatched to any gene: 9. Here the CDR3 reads CASSPGGGGPYNEQFF. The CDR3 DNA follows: TGTGCCAGCAGCCCAGGAGGCGGGGGACCCTACAATGAGCAGTTCTTC.

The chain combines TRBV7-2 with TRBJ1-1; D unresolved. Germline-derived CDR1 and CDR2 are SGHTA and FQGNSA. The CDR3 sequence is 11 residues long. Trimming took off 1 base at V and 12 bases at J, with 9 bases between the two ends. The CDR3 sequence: CASSLGLVTFF. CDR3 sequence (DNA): TGTGCCAGCAGCTTAGGGCTGGTTACTTTCTTT. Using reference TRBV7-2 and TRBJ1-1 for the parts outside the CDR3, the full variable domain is GAGVSQSPSNKVTEKGKDVELRCDPISGHTALYWYRQSLGQGLEFLIYFQGNSAPDKSGLPSDRFSAERTGGSVSTLTIQRTQQEDSAVYLCASSLGLVTFFGQGTRLTVV.

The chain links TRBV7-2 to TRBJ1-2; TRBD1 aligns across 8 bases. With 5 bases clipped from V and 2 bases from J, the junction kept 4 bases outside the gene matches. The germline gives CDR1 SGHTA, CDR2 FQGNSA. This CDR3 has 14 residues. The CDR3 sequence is CASSTRTGNYGYTF. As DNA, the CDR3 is TGTGCCAGCAGCACCCGGACAGGGAACTATGGCTACACCTTC.

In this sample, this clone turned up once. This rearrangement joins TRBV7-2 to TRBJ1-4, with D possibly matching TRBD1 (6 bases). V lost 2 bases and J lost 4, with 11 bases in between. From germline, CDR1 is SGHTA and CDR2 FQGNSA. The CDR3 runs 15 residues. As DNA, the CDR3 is TGTGCCAGCAGCTTACAGGGGCTCGGTAATGAAAAACTGTTTTTT. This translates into CASSLQGLGNEKLFF. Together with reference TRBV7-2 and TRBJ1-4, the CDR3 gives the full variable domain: GAGVSQSPSNKVTEKGKDVELRCDPISGHTALYWYRQSLGQGLEFLIYFQGNSAPDKSGLPSDRFSAERTGGSVSTLTIQRTQQEDSAVYLCASSLQGLGNEKLFFGSGTQLSVL.

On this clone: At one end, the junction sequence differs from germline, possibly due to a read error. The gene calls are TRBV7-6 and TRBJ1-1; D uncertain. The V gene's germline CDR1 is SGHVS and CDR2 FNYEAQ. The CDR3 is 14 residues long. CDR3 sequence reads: CANSAYRGNTEAFF. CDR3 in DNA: TGTGCCAACAGCGCATACCGAGGGAACACTGAAGCTTTCTTT. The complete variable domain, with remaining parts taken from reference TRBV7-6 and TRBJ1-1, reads GAGVSQSPRYKVTKRGQDVALRCDPISGHVSLYWYRQALGQGPEFLTYFNYEAQQDKSGLPNDRFSAERPEGSISTLTIQRTEQRDSAMYRCANSAYRGNTEAFFGQGTRLTVV.